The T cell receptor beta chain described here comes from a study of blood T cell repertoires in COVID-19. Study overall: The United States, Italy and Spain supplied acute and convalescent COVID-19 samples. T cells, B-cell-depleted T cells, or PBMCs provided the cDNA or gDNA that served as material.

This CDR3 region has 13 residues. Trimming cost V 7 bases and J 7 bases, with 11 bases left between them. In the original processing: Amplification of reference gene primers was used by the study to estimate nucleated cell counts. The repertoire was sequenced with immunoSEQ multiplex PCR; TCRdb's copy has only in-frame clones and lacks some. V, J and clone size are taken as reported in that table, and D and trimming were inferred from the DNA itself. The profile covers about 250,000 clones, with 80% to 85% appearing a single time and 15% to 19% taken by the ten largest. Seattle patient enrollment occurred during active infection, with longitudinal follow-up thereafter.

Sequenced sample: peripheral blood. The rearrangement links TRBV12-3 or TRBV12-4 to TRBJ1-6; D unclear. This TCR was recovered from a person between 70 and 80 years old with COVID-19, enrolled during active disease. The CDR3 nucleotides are TGTGCCAGCACCACTACTAAAAATTCACCCCTCCACTTT. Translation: CASTTTKNSPLHF.